The following is a TCR beta chain sequence with its context. Its antigen remains unidentified. Clones were read by immunoSEQ multiplex PCR, and TCRdb kept only the in-frame ones, dropping some. This sample yields 25,000 to 35,000 clones, of which less than 80% are seen a single time; roughly 7.5% belongs to the top ten. This entry belongs to a study of radiotherapy plus CTLA-4 blockade in lung cancer. Study at large: Disease control was seen in around 31% of patients, objective responses in 15% to 20%. The study's findings and limits: Tumor-derived TCR clones expanded in blood after radiotherapy plus ipilimumab.

This CDR3 is 13 amino acids long. V was shortened by 5 bases and J by 5 bases, with 11 bases between the two germline ends. CDR1 MDHEN and CDR2 SYDVKM come from the germline V gene. The study treated chemo-refractory metastatic non-small-cell lung cancer patients with focal radiation plus ipilimumab CTLA-4 blockade. The sample was peripheral blood, taken from a patient treated with radiotherapy plus ipilimumab. The sequence derives from a human donor with non-small cell lung cancer who had stable disease on radiotherapy plus ipilimumab. V usage is TRBV28 and J usage is TRBJ2-3; D unclear. CDR3 region: CASSLARGDTQYF. Here the CDR3 DNA reads TGTGCCAGCAGTCTTGCTCGAGGAGATACGCAGTATTTT.